These 4 T cell receptor beta chains share one sample of origin, sequenced in a study of blood T cell repertoires in COVID-19. Sequenced by immunoSEQ multiplex PCR; TCRdb stores in-frame clones only, minus some. In the table there are 250,000 to 300,000 clones, 80% to 95% of which are singletons. Sample: PBMCs or T cells enriched from blood (not recorded which). These TCRs come from a young woman who had recovered from COVID-19.

V is TRBV18 and J is TRBJ2-3; the match to TRBD1 covers 11 bases. Germline V gives CDR1 KGHSH, CDR2 LQKENI. This CDR3 region has 15 residues. After removal of 3 bases from V and 5 bases from J, the junction contained 4 bases not matched to a gene. The CDR3 reads CASSPGTGGGDTQYF. CDR3 coding DNA: TGTGCCAGCTCACCTGGGACAGGGGGTGGAGATACGCAGTATTTT.

The V call is TRBV29-1, the J call TRBJ2-1, with D possibly TRBD2 on 5 matching bases. Trimming pared 3 bases from V and 8 bases from J, leaving 17 bases between. There are 14 residues in the CDR3. Germline CDR1 and CDR2: SQVTM and ANQGSEA. The CDR3 spells CSVESWEFGYEQFF. DNA for the CDR3: TGCAGCGTTGAGTCGTGGGAGTTTGGTTATGAGCAGTTCTTC.

The gene calls are TRBV3-1 (or the pseudogene TRBV3-2) and TRBJ1-2; 7 bases are a match to TRBD1. After removal of 0 bases from V and 2 bases from J, the junction contained 3 bases not matched to a gene. This CDR3 comprises 15 residues. Germline V gene data show CDR1 as LGHDT and CDR2 as YNNKEL (reference sequence). The CDR3 DNA reads TGTGCCAGCAGCCAAGATAGGGGGCTCAACTATGGCTACACCTTC. It codes for CASSQDRGLNYGYTF.

The J gene is TRBJ1-6, the V gene TRBV19; D is uncertain. V lost 1 base and J lost 7, with 8 bases in between. Germline V CDR1 and CDR2: LNHDA, SQIVND (reference sequence). The CDR3 contains 14 residues. CDR3 DNA: TGTGCCAGTAGTATAGTTGGCTTCAATTCACCCCTCCACTTT. It codes for CASSIVGFNSPLHF. Full variable domain (outside the CDR3, taken from reference TRBV19 and TRBJ1-6): DGGITQSPKYLFRKEGQNVTLSCEQNLNHDAMYWYRQDPGQGLRLIYYSQIVNDFQKGDIAEGYSVSREKKESFPLTVTSAQKNPTAFYLCASSIVGFNSPLHFGNGTRLTVT.